The 27 T cell receptor beta chains below come from one sample, sequenced in a study of read filtering for tumor transcriptome and immune sequencing. The library was built from about 0.4 ug RNA with molecular barcoded adaptors for alpha/delta and beta/gamma chains. MiXCR, applied by TCRdb to the reads, yields one record per CDR3 protein. The sample holds about 58,000 distinct CDR3 sequences, roughly an eighth seen once. Specimen: a population of CD138-negative cells sorted from bone marrow. The receptors stem from a donor over 35 with multiple myeloma.

This chain links TRBV7-2 with TRBJ2-5, with D possibly matching TRBD1 (6 bases). V was pared by 6 bases and J by 7 bases, with 15 bases between. CDR1 SGHTA and CDR2 FQGNSA come from the germline V gene. The CDR3 runs 13 residues. The CDR3 bases are TGTGCCAGCAGGGGGAACCCCAGGGGGACCCAGTACTTC. Translated, it gives CASRGNPRGTQYF. Full variable domain (missing parts from reference TRBV7-2 and TRBJ2-5): GAGVSQSPSNKVTEKGKDVELRCDPISGHTALYWYRQSLGQGLEFLIYFQGNSAPDKSGLPSDRFSAERTGGSVSTLTIQRTQQEDSAVYLCASRGNPRGTQYFGPGTRLLVL.

This clonotype has a handful of counts. Being one base from a much bigger clone, this may be a read error. The chain couples TRBV4-1 to TRBJ2-2; D gene unclear. Trimming shortened V by 0 bases and J by 7 bases, and 6 bases separated the two germline ends. The CDR3 consists of 13 residues. Germline V CDR1 and CDR2: MGHRA, YSYEKL. The CDR3 DNA is TGCGCCAGCAGCCAAGATTTTAGCGGGGAGCTGTTTTTT. Its translation is CASSQDFSGELFF.

The chain links TRBV6-5 to TRBJ1-1, with D perhaps TRBD1 (5 bases). The germline V gene has CDR1 MNHEY and CDR2 SVGAGI. V shed 5 bases and J shed 4 bases, with 8 bases lying between them. The CDR3 covers 12 residues. The CDR3 DNA reads TGTGCCAGCAGTAGGGGTGGCACTGAAGCTTTCTTT. It specifies CASSRGGTEAFF.

There are many counts of this clonotype. The chain links TRBV20-1 to TRBJ2-7; TRBD1 matches 8 bases. The CDR3 is 14 amino acids. Losses at the gene ends were 1 base for V and 3 bases for J; bases not matched to a gene: 5. Germline V gives CDR1 DFQATT, CDR2 SNEGSKA (reference sequence). Here the CDR3 reads CSARGGTGGYEQYF. The CDR3 DNA sequence: TGCAGTGCTAGAGGAGGGACAGGAGGCTACGAGCAGTACTTC.

This clonotype was counted ten times or more. CDR3 sequence (DNA): TGTGCCAGCAGTCCCCGACGACAGGGACCAATGGAGCAGTTCTTC. It specifies CASSPRRQGPMEQFF. The V gene is TRBV6-5, the J gene TRBJ2-1; 7 bases fit TRBD1. V dropped 5 bases and J dropped 10; count of bases not matched to a gene: 14. The CDR3 is 15 residues long. Germline lookup yields CDR1 MNHEY and CDR2 SVGAGI.

This clonotype appeared many times. The gene calls are TRBV7-9 and TRBJ1-1; D is uncertain. The CDR3 is made up of 14 amino acids. V was pared by 3 bases and J by 4 bases, with 12 bases between. CDR1 is SEHNR and CDR2 is FQNEAQ in the germline V gene (reference sequence). The CDR3 sequence is CASSFSGVGTEAFF. The CDR3 DNA reads as TGTGCCAGCAGCTTTTCTGGGGTTGGCACTGAAGCTTTCTTT.

With respect to this clonotype: It may be a read error: a sequence one base away is much more abundant. The chain couples TRBV27 to TRBJ2-1; TRBD2 agrees at 12 bases. Per germline, CDR1 MNHEY and CDR2 SMNVEV (reference sequence). The CDR3 sequence is 16 residues long. CDR3 sequence (DNA): TGTGGCAGCAGTTCCTGGACTAGCGGGGAGCACAATGAGCAGTTCTTC. Translation: CGSSSWTSGEHNEQFF.

Only a few counts were recorded for this clonotype. One base away lies a much larger clone, so this may be a sequencing read error. The CDR3 here is CASSVPGTGRVGETFF. For the CDR3, the DNA is TGTGCCAGCAGTGTCCCCGGGACAGGGAGGGTGGGTGAAACTTTCTTT. The chain uses TRBV6-5 and TRBJ1-1; 9 nucleotides match TRBD1. The CDR3 covers 16 residues. The germline V gene encodes CDR1 MNHEY and CDR2 SVGAGI.

This clonotype has a count of ten or more. The chain is built from TRBV12-3 or TRBV12-4 and TRBJ2-5; D uncertain. The V gene lost 5 bases and the J gene lost 5 bases, with 12 bases spanning the gap. The CDR3 sequence is 13 residues long. The CDR3 spells CASSLVDGETQYF. As DNA, the CDR3 is TGTGCCAGCAGTCTGGTGGACGGGGAGACCCAGTACTTC.

In its sample, this clonotype was seen many times. The chain carries TRBV11-3 and TRBJ2-2; the match to TRBD1 covers 7 bases. The length of the CDR3 is 15 residues. Germline values: CDR1 SGHNT, CDR2 YENEEA. The trim removed 5 bases at V and 3 bases at J, leaving 6 bases unmatched. The CDR3 reads CASSPRDRDTGELFF. The CDR3 bases are TGTGCCAGCAGCCCCCGGGACAGAGACACCGGGGAGCTGTTTTTT.

This clonotype appeared many times. This chain joins TRBV20-1 and TRBJ2-5, with unresolved D. CDR3 length: 11 amino acids. Germline values: CDR1 DFQATT, CDR2 SNEGSKA (reference sequence). The V and J ends lost 7 bases and 5 bases respectively, with 11 bases between them. This chain's CDR3 is CSGWGTETQYF. The CDR3 nucleotides are TGCAGTGGCTGGGGAACCGAGACCCAGTACTTC.

This clonotype was counted at least ten times. The chain couples TRBV11-2 to TRBJ1-5; 8 bases align to TRBD1. Germline lookup yields CDR1 SGHAT and CDR2 FQNNGV. V lost 4 bases and J lost 5; bases outside the gene matches: 4. The CDR3 runs 14 residues. CDR3 coding DNA: TGTGCCAGCAGCTCTAACAGGGGGGATCAGCCCCAGCATTTT. Amino acids: CASSSNRGDQPQHF.

This clonotype was recorded many times. The V gene is TRBV5-5, the J gene TRBJ1-1; D remains unclear. V lost 2 bases, J lost 1 base, and 6 bases lay in between. CDR1 and CDR2 (germline): SGHKS, YYEKEE (reference sequence). The CDR3 consists of 13 residues. CDR3 DNA: TGTGCCAGCAGCTTTTCGACGAACACTGAAGCTTTCTTT. It encodes CASSFSTNTEAFF.

In this sample, this clonotype turned up many times. The genes are TRBV11-2 and TRBJ2-2, with D maybe TRBD2 (5 bases). This CDR3 spans 17 amino acids. Germline V gene data show CDR1 as SGHAT and CDR2 as FQNNGV. V gave up 5 bases and J gave up 6 bases, with 22 bases separating them. The CDR3 bases are TGTGCCAGCAGCACGACCCTTGCGGCGGGCTGGGCCGGGGAGCTGTTTTTT. It encodes CASSTTLAAGWAGELFF. The entire variable domain, with the rest obtained from reference TRBV11-2 and TRBJ2-2, is as follows: EAGVAQSPRYKIIEKRQSVAFWCNPISGHATLYWYQQILGQGPKLLIQFQNNGVVDDSQLPKDRFSAERLKGVDSTLKIQPAKLEDSAVYLCASSTTLAAGWAGELFFGEGSRLTVL.

This clonotype was detected many times. The rearrangement uses TRBV2 and TRBJ2-2; D is possibly TRBD1 or TRBD2 (5 bases each). The CDR3 sequence is 14 residues long. Germline V gene data show CDR1 as SNHLY and CDR2 as FYNNEI. V gave up 6 bases and J gave up 6 bases, with 14 bases separating them. The CDR3 DNA follows: TGTGCCAGCAGGCCCCCGGGGCGATCCGGGGAGCTGTTTTTT. The encoded protein is CASRPPGRSGELFF.

This clonotype was observed at least ten times. The chain employs TRBV6-5 and TRBJ2-2, with D possibly matching TRBD2 (5 bases). CDR1 is MNHEY and CDR2 is SVGAGI in the germline V gene. V gave up 0 bases and J gave up 0 bases, with 11 bases separating them. The CDR3 is 17 amino acids. In DNA form, the CDR3 reads TGTGCCAGCAGTTACTCCCGGGGTCCCGCGAACACCGGGGAGCTGTTTTTT. This encodes CASSYSRGPANTGELFF.

This clonotype was observed many times. The chain combines TRBV10-3 with TRBJ2-7; D assignment may be TRBD1 or TRBD2 (5 bases each). CDR3 length: 14 amino acids. V lost 4 bases to trimming and J lost 6 bases, with 16 bases between them. The germline CDR1 and CDR2 sequences are ENHRY and SYGVKD. The CDR3 DNA reads TGTGCCATCAGTGTAGGCGGGTCCCAGGGCGAGCAGTACTTC. This encodes CAISVGGSQGEQYF.

There are many counts of this clonotype. The gene calls are TRBV5-1 and TRBJ1-1; no reliable D call. The CDR3 loop spans 14 amino acids. V was clipped by 0 bases and J by 5 bases, with 11 bases between them. CDR1 SGHRS and CDR2 YFSETQ come from the germline V gene. This CDR3 reads CASSLERMRTEAFF. The CDR3 DNA reads TGCGCCAGCAGCTTGGAGCGGATGAGGACTGAAGCTTTCTTT.

Many counts were recorded for this clonotype. The chain employs TRBV20-1 and TRBJ2-2; 8 bases map to TRBD2. The CDR3 consists of 14 residues. V was clipped by 3 bases and J by 4 bases; unmatched bases: 4. CDR1 and CDR2 from the germline V gene are DFQATT and SNEGSKA (reference sequence). For the CDR3, the DNA is TGCAGTGCTAGCGGGGGGGCCGGCACCGGGGAGCTGTTTTTT. It translates to CSASGGAGTGELFF.

The sample holds many counts of this clonotype. The rearrangement uses TRBV5-4 and TRBJ1-2; D not resolved. V was cut by 0 bases and J by 6 bases, with 15 bases left in between. The CDR3 has 15 amino acids. CDR1 and CDR2 from the germline V gene are SGHNT and YYREEE (reference sequence). This CDR3 is CASSLGAAHQDGYTF. CDR3 nucleotide sequence: TGTGCCAGCAGCTTGGGGGCGGCTCACCAAGATGGCTACACCTTC.

This clonotype was detected ten times or more. The chain joins TRBV9 to TRBJ2-1, with 13 bases fitting TRBD2. The V gene's germline CDR1 is SGDLS and CDR2 YYNGEE. The CDR3 extends over 20 amino acids. Germline trimming cut 0 bases from V and 0 bases from J; bases unmatched to any gene: 9. CDR3 region: CASSVAFRTSGGASYNEQFF. The CDR3 coding sequence is TGTGCCAGCAGCGTAGCTTTCAGAACTAGCGGGGGGGCCTCCTACAATGAGCAGTTCTTC.

The chain couples TRBV6-5 to TRBJ1-6; D unclear. This CDR3 is built from 13 residues. Trimming stripped 11 bases from V and 9 bases from J, with 17 bases between. Germline CDR1 and CDR2: MNHEY and SVGAGI. As DNA, the CDR3 is TGTGCCGGCCCGGGAGGATGGGGTTCACCCCTCCACTTT. Translated, it gives CAGPGGWGSPLHF.

In its sample, this clonotype was seen many times. This rearrangement joins TRBV7-9 to TRBJ2-1, with TRBD2 matching over 8 bases. Trimming took 5 bases from V and 7 from J; bases not matched to a gene: 7. CDR1 and CDR2 (germline): SEHNR, FQNEAQ (reference sequence). The length of the CDR3 is 14 residues. The CDR3 sequence: CASSRGGSANEQFF. In nucleotides, the CDR3 is TGTGCCAGCAGCCGCGGGGGGTCTGCGAATGAGCAGTTCTTC.

This clonotype occurred many times. The chain employs TRBV5-1 and TRBJ1-5; TRBD1 matches 7 bases. V lost 2 bases to trimming and J lost 5 bases; unmatched junction nucleotides: 19. This CDR3 region has 19 residues. From germline, CDR1 is SGHRS and CDR2 YFSETQ. This CDR3 reads CASSLVTGFKWGSDQPQHF. The DNA for the CDR3 is TGCGCCAGCAGCTTAGTGACAGGGTTTAAGTGGGGGAGCGATCAGCCCCAGCATTTT.

The V call is TRBV7-2, the J call TRBJ2-4; 10 positions agree with TRBD2. V dropped 4 bases and J dropped 10; count of bases not matched to a gene: 7. The germline V gene encodes CDR1 SGHTA and CDR2 FQGNSA. The CDR3 sequence is 14 residues long. The CDR3 loop is CASSSGLAADIQYF. CDR3 nucleotides: TGTGCCAGCAGCTCAGGACTAGCGGCGGATATTCAGTACTTC.

This clonotype occurred many times. This chain uses TRBV20-1 with TRBJ2-5; 7 positions match TRBD1. The V gene end was trimmed by 6 bases and the J gene end by 2 bases; junction bases not matched to a gene: 6. Looked up from germline, CDR1 is DFQATT and CDR2 is SNEGSKA (reference sequence). This CDR3 is 13 amino acids long. The CDR3 sequence: CSAIRDSQETQYF. CDR3 coding DNA: TGCAGTGCCATCCGGGACAGTCAAGAGACCCAGTACTTC.

The sample holds many counts of this clonotype. The chain employs TRBV4-1 and TRBJ2-1, with a possible D match to TRBD1 (6 bases). The CDR3 consists of 14 residues. The V and J ends lost 2 bases and 6 bases respectively, with 11 bases between them. Germline V gives CDR1 MGHRA, CDR2 YSYEKL. CDR3 residues: CASSQLRGPNEQFF. Here the CDR3 DNA reads TGCGCCAGCAGCCAACTCAGGGGCCCCAATGAGCAGTTCTTC.